This T cell receptor beta chain was identified in a study of blood T cells in healthy people across ages. Across the study: Capture via template switching afforded approximately one barcoded beta molecule per two T cells.

The second PCR ran roughly 7 to 11 cycles with a sample-barcoded 5' primer and J-beta primers. TCRdb re-called the 5' RACE reads through MiXCR, storing one row per CDR3 protein. The sample lists some 1,500,000 distinct CDR3 sequences; about 42% were seen once. This CDR3 has 16 residues. V was pared by 4 bases and J by 4 bases, with 9 bases of the junction left unmatched. CDR1 is LGHNA, CDR2 YSLEER, per germline. The sequence derives from a woman aged 18-29 years in good health. V is TRBV4-3 and J is TRBJ1-2, with TRBD1 matching 10 bases. Sequencing was performed on blood. This CDR3 reads CASSLSPGTGAYGYTF. The CDR3 DNA reads TGCGCCAGCAGCCTGTCACCCGGGACAGGGGCCTATGGCTACACCTTC.